A single sample gave rise to the 9 T cell receptor beta chains below, sequenced in a study of cytomegalovirus exposure and HLA in healthy donors. Sequenced by immunoSEQ multiplex PCR; TCRdb stores in-frame clones only, minus some. The table lists more than 90,000 clones, approximately 93% of them singletons. Source material: PBMCs. All receptors come from a woman in her twenties or thirties in good health and CMV-seropositive.

This chain connects TRBV6-6 to TRBJ2-5, with D possibly TRBD2 on 7 matching bases. This CDR3 contains 13 residues. Trimming removed 8 bases at V and 4 bases at J, with 14 bases between. Per germline, CDR1 MNHNY and CDR2 SVGAGI (reference sequence). The CDR3 here is CASAPGGAETQYF. Written as DNA, the CDR3 is TGTGCCAGCGCCCCGGGGGGCGCAGAGACCCAGTACTTC.

This clone was counted between two and nine times. J is TRBJ2-5 and V is TRBV14; 7 positions match TRBD2. The V segment lost 0 bases and the J segment 7 bases; nucleotides outside the gene matches: 2. The CDR3 runs 13 residues. Looked up from germline, CDR1 is SGHDN and CDR2 is FVKESK. In nucleotides, the CDR3 is TGTGCCAGCAGCCAAGAGGAGCGGGGGACCCAGTACTTC. Translation: CASSQEERGTQYF.

The chain joins TRBV6-5 to TRBJ1-1; D is unclear. V was shortened by 5 bases and J by 0 bases, with 13 bases between the two germline ends. CDR1 is MNHEY and CDR2 is SVGAGI in the germline V gene. This CDR3 region has 15 residues. CDR3 sequence reads: CASSPSGGLNTEAFF. CDR3 nucleotide sequence: TGTGCCAGCAGTCCCTCGGGAGGGCTGAACACTGAAGCTTTCTTT.

The chain links TRBV7-7 to TRBJ2-2, with D possibly TRBD2 on 6 matching bases. The CDR3 has 15 amino acids. CDR1 and CDR2 (germline): SSHAT, FNYEAQ (reference sequence). V gave up 1 base and J gave up 4 bases, with 10 bases separating them. CDR3 bases: TGTGCCAGCAGCTTAGACGGGACTGTCACCGGGGAGCTGTTTTTT. Its protein product is CASSLDGTVTGELFF.

This rearrangement joins TRBV4-1 to TRBJ2-7; no firm D call. CDR3 size: 13 residues. With 4 bases removed from V and 6 bases from J, the gap between germline ends came to 13 bases. The germline V gene encodes CDR1 MGHRA and CDR2 YSYEKL. The CDR3 region is CASSPTIAGEQYF. CDR3 DNA sequence: TGCGCCAGCAGCCCTACGATAGCCGGCGAGCAGTACTTC.

This sequence joins TRBV12-5 and TRBJ2-5; TRBD1 agrees at 8 bases. V was clipped by 2 bases and J by 4 bases; unmatched bases: 6. The CDR3 sequence is 15 residues long. Germline values: CDR1 LGHNT, CDR2 FRNRAP. For the CDR3, the DNA is TGTGCTAGTGGTTTGTACTCAGGGGGCGGAGAGACCCAGTACTTC. It translates to CASGLYSGGGETQYF.

This clone occurred a few times. This chain connects TRBV19 to TRBJ2-2, with 10 bases identical to TRBD1. This CDR3 has 14 residues. J was trimmed by 6 bases and V by 7 bases; bases with no gene match: 5. CDR1 is LNHDA, CDR2 SQIVND, per germline (reference sequence). CDR3 nucleotides: TGTGCCAGTACCCCGACAGGGGGCTCCGGGGAGCTGTTTTTT. This translates into CASTPTGGSGELFF.

This clone was seen once. The chain uses TRBV28 and TRBJ1-2, with TRBD1 identical over 7 bases. The CDR3 totals 19 residues. Per germline, CDR1 MDHEN and CDR2 SYDVKM. The trim removed 6 bases at V and 5 bases at J, leaving 24 bases unmatched. The CDR3 sequence is CASSTPWAAAGGDVYGYTF. As DNA, the CDR3 is TGTGCCAGCAGCACGCCGTGGGCGGCGGCAGGGGGAGACGTTTATGGCTACACCTTC.

The chain recombines TRBV7-9 with TRBJ2-2, with 11 bases identical to TRBD2. This CDR3 is built from 14 residues. V was clipped by 3 bases and J by 6 bases; unmatched bases: 0. Germline-derived CDR1 and CDR2 are SEHNR and FQNEAQ (reference sequence). The CDR3 loop reads CASSFSGRAGELFF. CDR3 DNA: TGTGCCAGCAGCTTTAGCGGGAGGGCCGGGGAGCTGTTTTTT.